A selection of T cell receptor beta chains follows, all from one sample in a study of shared clonotypes between healthy human individuals. Only in-frame clones appear in the TCRdb table, and some are missing; sequencing was by immunoSEQ multiplex PCR. The sample has over a million clones; 95% to 99% are singletons. Sequenced input: naive CD4+ T cells sorted from blood. All receptors derive from a man aged 30 to 45 in good health. The CDR3 runs from the conserved cysteine through the conserved F or W. Fields, in order: V gene, D gene, J gene, clone size, CDR3 length, CDR3 protein, CDR3 DNA. The D gene is left open where the match is weak. Size tells how often a clone was seen (once, few, many) or the class of an expanded clone, and some rows leave it out.

TRBV18	NA	TRBJ2-7	NA	17	CASSPLPPTSSSYEQYF	TGTGCCAGCTCACCACTCCCTCCAACCTCTAGCTCCTACGAGCAGTACTTC
TRBV2	NA	TRBJ2-1	NA	15	CASVREVSSYNEQFF	TGTGCCAGCGTTAGAGAGGTTAGCTCCTACAATGAGCAGTTCTTC
TRBV5-1	TRBD2	TRBJ2-5	NA	16	CASSLVLAGGQETQYF	TGCGCCAGCAGCTTGGTGTTAGCGGGAGGGCAAGAGACCCAGTACTTC
TRBV28	TRBD1	TRBJ1-5	NA	17	CASSLYRDRGVGQPQHF	TGTGCCAGCAGTTTATATCGGGACAGGGGAGTCGGTCAGCCCCAGCATTTT
TRBV5-1	NA	TRBJ2-4	NA	15	CASSLEAGAWDIQYF	TGCGCCAGCAGCTTGGAGGCTGGAGCCTGGGACATTCAGTACTTC
TRBV6-1	NA	TRBJ2-7	NA	14	CASSLWGQSYEQYF	TGTGCCAGCAGTTTGTGGGGGCAGTCCTACGAGCAGTACTTC
TRBV5-6	TRBD2	TRBJ2-7	NA	14	CASSLPGLADEQYF	TGTGCCAGCAGCTTACCGGGACTAGCAGACGAGCAGTACTTC
TRBV4-3	NA	TRBJ2-2	NA	20	CASSQDLSRLRPSNTGELFF	TGCGCCAGCAGCCAAGATCTTTCACGGCTTCGACCTTCGAACACCGGGGAGCTGTTTTTT
TRBV10-3	TRBD1	TRBJ2-7	NA	15	CAISEEQGASDEQYF	TGTGCCATCAGTGAAGAACAGGGGGCCTCGGACGAGCAGTACTTC
TRBV2	TRBD1	TRBJ1-1	NA	15	CASSGDRGHFTEAFF	TGTGCCAGCAGCGGAGACAGGGGGCATTTTACTGAAGCTTTCTTT
TRBV28	NA	TRBJ1-1	NA	15	CASSPHQGVNTEAFF	TGTGCCAGCAGTCCCCACCAAGGGGTGAACACTGAAGCTTTCTTT
TRBV19	NA	TRBJ2-3	once	13	CASSILGADTQYF	TGTGCCAGTAGTATTTTGGGGGCAGATACGCAGTATTTT
TRBV27	TRBD2	TRBJ2-4	NA	19	CASSLTPGLAGGPPNIQYF	TGTGCCAGCAGTCTCACCCCCGGACTAGCGGGAGGGCCCCCAAACATTCAGTACTTC
TRBV4-1	NA	TRBJ2-7	NA	15	CASSPFGDLTYEQYF	TGCGCCAGCAGCCCCTTCGGGGATCTGACCTACGAGCAGTACTTC
TRBV10-2	NA	TRBJ1-4	NA	16	CASSEGKDSDGEKLFF	TGCGCCAGCAGTGAAGGGAAGGACAGCGATGGGGAAAAACTGTTTTTT
TRBV4-1	NA	TRBJ2-7	NA	12	CASSQETYEQYF	TGCGCCAGCAGCCAAGAAACCTACGAGCAGTACTTC
TRBV28	NA	TRBJ2-5	NA	13	CASTFSYQETQYF	TGTGCCAGCACTTTTTCGTACCAAGAGACCCAGTACTTC
TRBV18	NA	TRBJ2-6	NA	17	CASSPGQVHSGANVLTF	TGTGCCAGCTCACCGGGTCAGGTGCACTCTGGGGCCAACGTCCTGACTTTC
TRBV27	TRBD2	TRBJ2-3	NA	17	CASKPQRGTTGTDTQYF	TGTGCCAGCAAACCTCAACGGGGGACTACAGGCACAGATACGCAGTATTTT
TRBV9	TRBD2	TRBJ2-1	NA	20	CASSQQGFSGVAGVHNEQFF	TGTGCCAGCAGCCAACAAGGGTTTTCGGGAGTAGCGGGAGTCCACAATGAGCAGTTCTTC
TRBV5-1	NA	TRBJ1-3	NA	16	CASSLPTEYSGNTIYF	TGCGCCAGCAGCTTGCCTACGGAGTACTCTGGAAACACCATATATTTT
TRBV2	NA	TRBJ2-7	NA	13	CASSEEMTYEQYF	TGTGCCAGCAGTGAAGAAATGACCTACGAGCAGTACTTC
TRBV9	TRBD2	TRBJ2-2	NA	15	CASSVGGGPPGELFF	TGTGCCAGCAGCGTCGGGGGAGGGCCTCCCGGGGAGCTGTTTTTT
TRBV2	TRBD2	TRBJ2-1	once	15	CASREGLAGYYEQFF	TGTGCCAGCAGAGAGGGACTAGCGGGATATTATGAGCAGTTCTTC
TRBV6-5	NA	TRBJ1-5	NA	11	CASSGGQPQHF	TGTGCCAGCAGTGGAGGTCAGCCCCAGCATTTT
TRBV18	TRBD2	TRBJ2-7	NA	12	CASSPRGGEQYF	TGTGCCAGCTCACCTCGGGGGGGCGAGCAGTACTTC
TRBV11-2	TRBD2	TRBJ2-1	NA	17	CASSLGKREYSYNEQFF	TGTGCCAGCAGCTTAGGGAAGCGGGAGTATTCCTACAATGAGCAGTTCTTC
TRBV20-1	NA	TRBJ2-7	NA	11	CSTRGGGKQYF	TGCAGTACGAGGGGGGGAGGTAAGCAGTACTTC
TRBV4-1	NA	TRBJ2-5	NA	17	CASSQTPGRSTQETQYF	TGCGCCAGCAGCCAAACCCCGGGACGGTCCACCCAAGAGACCCAGTACTTC
TRBV14	TRBD1	TRBJ2-5	NA	13	CASSPKTGVGQYF	TGTGCCAGCAGCCCCAAAACAGGGGTTGGCCAGTACTTC
TRBV7-3	TRBD2	TRBJ2-2	NA	16	CASSLESGRPTGELFF	TGTGCCAGCAGCTTAGAGAGCGGGAGGCCCACCGGGGAGCTGTTTTTT
TRBV18	NA	TRBJ2-1	NA	13	CASSQLAEGEQFF	TGTGCCAGCTCACAATTAGCGGAGGGGGAGCAGTTCTTC
TRBV5-1	NA	TRBJ1-4	NA	15	CASSVIAGSNEKLFF	TGCGCCAGCAGCGTCATAGCAGGCTCGAATGAAAAACTGTTTTTT
TRBV5-6	NA	TRBJ1-5	NA	14	CASSLRGGNQPQHF	TGTGCCAGCAGCTTGAGAGGCGGCAATCAGCCCCAGCATTTT
TRBV5-1	NA	TRBJ2-7	few	13	CASSSGSAYEQYF	TGCGCCAGCAGCTCAGGCAGCGCCTACGAGCAGTACTTC
TRBV15	NA	TRBJ2-7	NA	12	CATSRDLYEQYF	TGTGCCACCAGCAGAGATTTATACGAGCAGTACTTC
TRBV28	NA	TRBJ2-6	NA	17	CASSLFFGSSGANVLTF	TGTGCCAGCAGTTTATTTTTCGGGTCCTCTGGGGCCAACGTCCTGACTTTC
TRBV2	TRBD2	TRBJ2-2	NA	18	CAARGRASGSTNTGELFF	TGTGCCGCCCGAGGGAGGGCTAGCGGGAGTACGAACACCGGGGAGCTGTTTTTT
TRBV29-1	TRBD1	TRBJ2-2	NA	17	CSVVAGGVFADTGELFF	TGCAGCGTTGTGGCAGGGGGCGTTTTTGCCGACACCGGGGAGCTGTTTTTT
TRBV15	NA	TRBJ1-3	NA	15	CATSLDLSSGNTIYF	TGTGCCACCAGTCTGGATCTTTCATCTGGAAACACCATATATTTT
TRBV4-3	TRBD2	TRBJ2-1	NA	15	CASSFGTSGGTEQFF	TGCGCCAGCAGCTTCGGGACTAGCGGGGGGACGGAGCAGTTCTTC
TRBV5-4	TRBD1	TRBJ2-5	NA	13	CASSGGQQETQYF	TGTGCCAGCAGCGGGGGACAGCAAGAGACCCAGTACTTC
TRBV6-1	NA	TRBJ2-7	NA	13	CASRNPGSYEQYF	TGTGCCAGCAGGAATCCGGGCTCCTACGAGCAGTACTTC
TRBV5-1	NA	TRBJ2-1	NA	15	CASSLSANSYNEQFF	TGCGCCAGCAGCTTGTCAGCCAACAGCTACAATGAGCAGTTCTTC
TRBV13	TRBD2	TRBJ2-3	NA	15	CASSPRGSGSNTQYF	TGTGCCAGCAGCCCTCGGGGTAGCGGGTCCAATACGCAGTATTTT
TRBV16	TRBD2	TRBJ2-1	NA	15	CASSQFTSGRTEQFF	TGTGCCAGCAGCCAATTCACTAGCGGGAGGACTGAGCAGTTCTTC
TRBV18	TRBD1	TRBJ2-1	NA	14	CASSRQGEYNEQFF	TGTGCCAGCTCGCGACAGGGGGAATACAATGAGCAGTTCTTC
TRBV2	NA	TRBJ2-1	NA	13	CAGQLYRDNEQFF	TGTGCCGGACAATTGTATAGAGACAATGAGCAGTTCTTC
TRBV28	NA	TRBJ2-7	NA	12	CASSWGYYEQYF	TGTGCCAGCAGTTGGGGGTACTACGAGCAGTACTTC
TRBV2	NA	TRBJ1-1	NA	13	CASSGVRGTEAFF	TGTGCCAGCAGTGGGGTCCGTGGCACTGAAGCTTTCTTT
TRBV6-1	NA	TRBJ2-6	NA	14	CASSESGGANVLTF	TGTGCCAGCAGTGAATCGGGTGGGGCCAACGTCCTGACTTTC
TRBV28	NA	TRBJ1-5	NA	19	CASSPPNMVLGLSNQPQHF	TGTGCCAGCAGCCCTCCCAATATGGTTTTAGGCCTAAGCAATCAGCCCCAGCATTTT
TRBV10-1	TRBD2	TRBJ2-1	once	19	CASSEPGLAGLGSYNEQFF	TGCGCCAGCAGTGAGCCGGGACTAGCGGGCCTGGGCTCCTACAATGAGCAGTTCTTC
TRBV18	TRBD2	TRBJ2-3	NA	17	CASSPLRVGLSEDTQYF	TGTGCCAGCTCACCGCTCAGGGTGGGACTATCAGAAGATACGCAGTATTTT
TRBV29-1	NA	TRBJ2-1	NA	11	CSGSSYNEQFF	TGCAGCGGAAGCTCCTACAATGAGCAGTTCTTC
TRBV28	NA	TRBJ1-1	NA	13	CASSLFGDTEAFF	TGTGCCAGCAGTTTATTTGGGGACACTGAAGCTTTCTTT
TRBV15	TRBD2	TRBJ2-7	NA	13	CATRGLALNEQYF	TGTGCCACCAGGGGACTAGCGTTAAACGAGCAGTACTTC
TRBV27	NA	TRBJ1-2	NA	15	CASSLSVRTPLGYTF	TGTGCCAGCAGTTTATCGGTTCGGACACCCCTGGGCTACACCTTC